Shown below are 10 T cell receptor beta chains from a single sample sequenced in a study of blood T cells in healthy people across ages. Primers used in a second PCR of about 7 to 12 cycles were a sample-barcoded 5' primer and a J-beta primer mix. TCRdb called the 5' RACE reads again in MiXCR, with one record for every CDR3 protein. The table has about 640,000 distinct CDR3 sequences, roughly three fifths seen once. The sequencing input was blood. These receptors all come from a man in his 60s in good health.

The chain joins TRBV5-1 to TRBJ2-5; D is possibly TRBD2 (5 bases). Germline-derived CDR1 and CDR2 are SGHRS and YFSETQ. Deletions cut 0 bases from V and 5 bases from J, with 17 bases between. This CDR3 has 16 amino acids. CDR3 sequence: CASSLGISGSRETQYF. In DNA form, the CDR3 reads TGCGCCAGCAGCTTGGGAATAAGCGGAAGCCGGGAGACCCAGTACTTC.

The chain employs TRBV3-1 and TRBJ2-7, with D hard to call. Germline V gene lookup returns CDR1 LGHDT and CDR2 YNNKEL (reference sequence). The CDR3 is made up of 15 amino acids. The germline V and J ends were trimmed by 1 base and 0 bases, with 10 bases remaining between them. The CDR3 DNA reads TGTGCCAGCAGCCAAGGTTTCTGGGACTCCTACGAGCAGTACTTC. Translated, it gives CASSQGFWDSYEQYF.

This clonotype has more than one count but fewer than ten. The V and J genes are TRBV27 and TRBJ2-6; a weak D match, TRBD1 (5 bases). Trimming removed 2 bases at V and 0 bases at J, with 8 bases between. In germline, CDR1 is MNHEY, CDR2 SMNVEV (reference sequence). This CDR3 contains 16 residues. The CDR3 DNA sequence: TGTGCCAGCAGTTTAGCAGGGCTCTCTGGGGCCAACGTCCTGACTTTC. As protein: CASSLAGLSGANVLTF.

The chain recombines TRBV4-1 with TRBJ2-7; 15 bases match TRBD2. With 5 bases clipped from V and 5 bases from J, the junction kept 10 bases outside the gene matches. The CDR3 runs to 17 residues. Germline V gene lookup returns CDR1 MGHRA and CDR2 YSYEKL. CDR3 nucleotides: TGCGCCAGCAGCGGCTGGACTAGCGGGGGGGCCTCAGACGAGCAGTACTTC. Translating gives CASSGWTSGGASDEQYF.

This clonotype has only a few counts. This rearrangement joins TRBV18 to TRBJ2-7; D is uncertain. Germline V gives CDR1 KGHSH, CDR2 LQKENI. Deletions cut 1 base from V and 2 bases from J, with 9 bases between. CDR3 length: 14 residues. CDR3 loop: CASSPRSGPYEQYF. The CDR3 DNA reads as TGTGCCAGCTCACCACGGTCCGGACCCTACGAGCAGTACTTC.

The rearrangement links TRBV9 to TRBJ2-1; 7 bases align to TRBD1. The germline V gene has CDR1 SGDLS and CDR2 YYNGEE. This CDR3 has 13 amino acids. J gave up 14 bases and V 3 bases, and 11 bases lay outside the gene matches. This CDR3 reads CASSELRQGIEFF. DNA for the CDR3: TGTGCCAGCAGCGAACTAAGACAGGGAATTGAGTTCTTC. The full variable domain, in which reference TRBV9 and TRBJ2-1 provide the parts outside the CDR3, is DSGVTQTPKHLITATGQRVTLRCSPRSGDLSVYWYQQSLDQGLQFLIQYYNGEERAKGNILERFSAQQFPDLHSELNLSSLELGDSALYFCASSELRQGIEFFGPGTRLTVL.

This clonotype was found a few times. The chain combines TRBV29-1 with TRBJ1-2, with D uncertain. Germline V gene lookup returns CDR1 SQVTM and CDR2 ANQGSEA. This CDR3 region has 11 residues. Trimming pared 5 bases from V and 4 bases from J, leaving 8 bases between. The DNA of the CDR3 is TGCAGCGTTTCCGCAATCTATGGCTACACCTTC. Its protein product is CSVSAIYGYTF.

V usage is TRBV2 and J usage is TRBJ1-2; D is possibly TRBD1 (6 bases). V was shortened by 6 bases and J by 4 bases, with 21 bases between the two germline ends. Germline lookup yields CDR1 SNHLY and CDR2 FYNNEI. The CDR3 runs 16 residues. Here the CDR3 reads CASSLGGAGGFYGYTF. CDR3 bases: TGTGCCAGCAGCCTCGGGGGGGCAGGCGGATTCTATGGCTACACCTTC.

V usage is TRBV21-1 and J usage is TRBJ1-4; TRBD1, the table's D call, was not compared with the DNA. TRBV21-1 is shown as a pseudogene. The CDR3 consists of 17 residues. The CDR3 protein is CASSKRETGVTNEKLFF. Here the CDR3 DNA reads TGTGCCAGCAGCAAAAGGGAGACAGGGGTGACGAATGAAAAACTGTTTTTT.

This clonotype has more than one count but fewer than ten. CDR3 sequence: CASSFSRGLYNEQFF. CDR3 coding DNA: TGTGCCAGCAGTTTTAGCCGGGGCCTTTACAATGAGCAGTTCTTC. The chain uses TRBV7-2 and TRBJ2-1; D may correspond to TRBD1 or TRBD2 (5 bases each). Trimming left V 6 bases short and J 4 bases short, with 16 bases between. The CDR3 has 15 amino acids. Germline V lookup: CDR1 SGHTA, CDR2 FQGNSA.